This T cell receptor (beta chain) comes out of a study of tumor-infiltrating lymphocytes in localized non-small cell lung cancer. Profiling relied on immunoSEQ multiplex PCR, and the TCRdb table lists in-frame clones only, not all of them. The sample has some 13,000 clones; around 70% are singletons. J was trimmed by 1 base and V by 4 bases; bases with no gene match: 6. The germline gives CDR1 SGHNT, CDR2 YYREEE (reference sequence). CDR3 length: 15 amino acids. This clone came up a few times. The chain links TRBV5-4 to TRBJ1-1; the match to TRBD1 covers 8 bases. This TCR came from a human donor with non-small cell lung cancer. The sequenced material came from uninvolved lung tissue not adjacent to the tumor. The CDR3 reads CASSLGQGGNTEAFF. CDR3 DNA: TGTGCCAGCAGCCTTGGACAGGGAGGGAACACTGAAGCTTTCTTT.